Sequencing of this T cell receptor (beta chain) was carried out in a study of T cell repertoires in cytomegalovirus infection. Study outcomes and limitations: Frequencies of public TCR beta families were cumulated, and this identified carriers of CMV plus the relevant HLA.

This clonotype was seen repeatedly, ten times or more. Its antigen is unidentified. In TCRdb, the reads were re-called with MiXCR into one record per CDR3 protein. This table holds 360,000 or so distinct CDR3 sequences, roughly 36% found once. Germline V gene data show CDR1 as SGHKS and CDR2 as YYEKEE (reference sequence). The CDR3 contains 16 residues. V lost 3 bases to trimming and J lost 9 bases; unmatched junction nucleotides: 12. This TCR was sampled from a human donor in good health (CMV status not recorded). Some clones in this sample may be carry-over from other donors' samples. Specimen: cultured PBMCs, collected from culture after CMV antigen stimulation. This rearrangement joins TRBV5-5 to TRBJ2-1; 10 bases line up with TRBD2. The CDR3 region is CASSSYLAGDLGEQFF. CDR3 DNA: TGTGCCAGCAGCTCATATCTAGCGGGAGATCTGGGTGAGCAGTTCTTC.